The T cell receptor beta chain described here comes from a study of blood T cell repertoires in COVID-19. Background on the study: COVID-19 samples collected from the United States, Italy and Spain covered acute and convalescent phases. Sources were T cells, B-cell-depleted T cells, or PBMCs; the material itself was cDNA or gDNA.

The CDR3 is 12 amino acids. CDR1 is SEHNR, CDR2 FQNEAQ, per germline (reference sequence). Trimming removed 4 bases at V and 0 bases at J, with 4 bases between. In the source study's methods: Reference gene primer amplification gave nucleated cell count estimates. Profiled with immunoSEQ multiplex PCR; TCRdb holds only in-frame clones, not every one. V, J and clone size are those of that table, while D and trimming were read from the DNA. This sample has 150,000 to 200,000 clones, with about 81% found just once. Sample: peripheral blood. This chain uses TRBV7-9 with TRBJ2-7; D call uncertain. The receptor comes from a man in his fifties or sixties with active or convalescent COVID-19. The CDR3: CASSSSSYEQYF. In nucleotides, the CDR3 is TGTGCCAGCAGCTCCAGCTCCTACGAGCAGTACTTC.